The entry below describes one TCR beta chain. The germline V and J ends were trimmed by 0 bases and 7 bases, with 12 bases remaining between them. Germline CDR1 reads SNHLY; CDR2 reads FYNNEI. This CDR3 has 14 amino acids. The data are from a study of shared T cell receptors in the human thymus. TCRdb's copy holds only in-frame clones and misses some; the assay was immunoSEQ multiplex PCR. The table records about 730,000 clones, 75% to 90% of them present only once. The same data also contributed to another study, on human thymus T cells.

This TCR was recovered from a girl less than two years old with a congenital heart defect. Sequences were obtained from thymocytes. The V gene is TRBV2, the J gene TRBJ1-2; D may be TRBD1 (5 bases). CDR3 protein: CASSEAGGAPGYTF. CDR3 DNA: TGTGCCAGCAGTGAAGCAGGCGGGGCTCCTGGCTACACCTTC.